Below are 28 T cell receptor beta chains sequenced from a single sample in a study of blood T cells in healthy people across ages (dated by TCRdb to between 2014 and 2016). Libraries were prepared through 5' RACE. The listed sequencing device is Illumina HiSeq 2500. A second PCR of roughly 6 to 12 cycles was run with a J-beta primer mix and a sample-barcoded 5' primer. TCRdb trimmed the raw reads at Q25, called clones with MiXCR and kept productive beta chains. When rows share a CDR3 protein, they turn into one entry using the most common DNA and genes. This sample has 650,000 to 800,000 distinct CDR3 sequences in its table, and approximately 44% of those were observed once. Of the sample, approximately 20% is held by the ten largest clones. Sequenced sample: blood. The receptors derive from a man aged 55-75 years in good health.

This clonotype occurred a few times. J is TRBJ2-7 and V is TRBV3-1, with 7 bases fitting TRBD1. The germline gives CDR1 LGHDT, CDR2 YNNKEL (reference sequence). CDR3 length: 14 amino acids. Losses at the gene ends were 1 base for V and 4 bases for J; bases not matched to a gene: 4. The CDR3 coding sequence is TGTGCCAGCAGCCAAGGGGGACAGCCGTACGAGCAGTACTTC. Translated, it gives CASSQGGQPYEQYF.

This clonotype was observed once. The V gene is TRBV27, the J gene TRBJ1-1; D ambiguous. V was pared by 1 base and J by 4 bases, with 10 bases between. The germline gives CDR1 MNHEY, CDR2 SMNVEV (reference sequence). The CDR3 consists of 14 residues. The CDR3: CASSLYRLGTEAFF. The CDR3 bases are TGTGCCAGCAGTTTATACCGGCTAGGCACTGAAGCTTTCTTT.

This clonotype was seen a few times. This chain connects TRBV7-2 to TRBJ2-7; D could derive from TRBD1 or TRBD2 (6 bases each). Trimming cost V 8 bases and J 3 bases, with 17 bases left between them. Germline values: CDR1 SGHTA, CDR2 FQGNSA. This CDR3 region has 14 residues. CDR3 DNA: TGTGCCAGCTCCGTGGGGGGACAAATCTACGAGCAGTACTTC. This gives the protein CASSVGGQIYEQYF.

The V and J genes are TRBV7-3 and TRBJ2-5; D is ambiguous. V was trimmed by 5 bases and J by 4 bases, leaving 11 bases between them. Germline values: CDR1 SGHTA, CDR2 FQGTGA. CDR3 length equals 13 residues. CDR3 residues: CASSPAVGETQYF. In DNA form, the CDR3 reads TGTGCCAGCAGCCCGGCCGTAGGAGAGACCCAGTACTTC.

The CDR3 loop is CASSLNRAYEQYF. For the CDR3, the DNA is TGTGCCAGCAGCTTAAATCGGGCTTACGAGCAGTACTTC. The gene calls are TRBV7-2 and TRBJ2-7, with no clear D. The CDR3 contains 13 residues. Germline V gives CDR1 SGHTA, CDR2 FQGNSA. The ends were cut back, 2 bases at V and 4 bases at J, with 9 bases in the middle.

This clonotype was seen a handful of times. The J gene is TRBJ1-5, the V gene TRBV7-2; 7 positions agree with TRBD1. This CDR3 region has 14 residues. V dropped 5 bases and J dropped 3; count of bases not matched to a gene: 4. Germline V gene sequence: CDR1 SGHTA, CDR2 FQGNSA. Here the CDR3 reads CASSAGQINQPQHF. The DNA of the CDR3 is TGTGCCAGCAGCGCGGGACAGATCAATCAGCCCCAGCATTTT.

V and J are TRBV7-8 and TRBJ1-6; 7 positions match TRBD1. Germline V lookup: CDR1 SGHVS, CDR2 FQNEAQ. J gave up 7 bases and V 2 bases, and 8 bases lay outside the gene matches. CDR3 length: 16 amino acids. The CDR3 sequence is CASSLIGQGGNSPLHF. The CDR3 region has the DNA TGTGCCAGCAGCTTAATCGGGCAGGGGGGAAATTCACCCCTCCACTTT. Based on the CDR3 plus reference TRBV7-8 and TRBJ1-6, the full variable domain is GAGVSQSPRYKVAKRGQDVALRCDPISGHVSLFWYQQALGQGPEFLTYFQNEAQLDKSGLPSDRFFAERPEGSVSTLKIQRTQQEDSAVYLCASSLIGQGGNSPLHFGNGTRLTVT.

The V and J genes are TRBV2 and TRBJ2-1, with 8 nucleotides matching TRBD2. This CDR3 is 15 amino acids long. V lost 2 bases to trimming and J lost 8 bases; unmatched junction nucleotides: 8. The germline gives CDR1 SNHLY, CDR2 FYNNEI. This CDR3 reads CASSERSSGRDEQFF. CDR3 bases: TGTGCCAGCAGTGAAAGGTCTAGCGGGCGCGATGAGCAGTTCTTC.

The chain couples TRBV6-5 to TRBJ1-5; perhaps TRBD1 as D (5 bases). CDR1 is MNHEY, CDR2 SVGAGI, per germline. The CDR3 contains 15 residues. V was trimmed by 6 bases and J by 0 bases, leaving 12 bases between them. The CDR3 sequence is CASRAGTNSNQPQHF. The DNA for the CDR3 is TGTGCCAGCAGGGCAGGGACTAATAGCAATCAGCCCCAGCATTTT.

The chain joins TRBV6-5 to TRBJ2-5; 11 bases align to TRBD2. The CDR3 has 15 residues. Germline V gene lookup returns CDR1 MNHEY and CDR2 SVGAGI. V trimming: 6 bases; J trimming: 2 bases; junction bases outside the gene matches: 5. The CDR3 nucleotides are TGTGCCAGCAGATATAGCGGGGGGGGGCAAGAGACCCAGTACTTC. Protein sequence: CASRYSGGGQETQYF.

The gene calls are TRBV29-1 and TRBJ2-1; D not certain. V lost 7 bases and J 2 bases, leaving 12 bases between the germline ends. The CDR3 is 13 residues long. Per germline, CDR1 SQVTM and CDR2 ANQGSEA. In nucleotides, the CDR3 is TGCAGCGGGCAGGACCCTACCTACAATGAGCAGTTCTTC. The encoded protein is CSGQDPTYNEQFF.

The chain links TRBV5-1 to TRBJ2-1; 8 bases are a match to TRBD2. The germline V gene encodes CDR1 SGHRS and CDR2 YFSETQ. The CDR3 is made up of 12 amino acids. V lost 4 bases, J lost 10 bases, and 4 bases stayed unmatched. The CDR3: CASSPRLAEQFF. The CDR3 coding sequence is TGCGCCAGCAGCCCAAGACTAGCGGAGCAGTTCTTC.

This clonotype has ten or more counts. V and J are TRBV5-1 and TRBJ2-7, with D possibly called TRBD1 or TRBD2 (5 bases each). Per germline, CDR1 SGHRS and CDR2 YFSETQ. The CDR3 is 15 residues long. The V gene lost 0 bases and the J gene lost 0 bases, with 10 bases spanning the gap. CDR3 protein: CASSLAPGSSYEQYF. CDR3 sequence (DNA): TGCGCCAGCAGCTTGGCCCCAGGGAGCTCCTACGAGCAGTACTTC.

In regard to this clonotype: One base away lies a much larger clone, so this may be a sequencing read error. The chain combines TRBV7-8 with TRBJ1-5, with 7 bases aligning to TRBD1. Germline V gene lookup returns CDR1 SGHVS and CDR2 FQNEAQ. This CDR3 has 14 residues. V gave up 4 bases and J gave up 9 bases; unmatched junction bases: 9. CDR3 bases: TGTGCCAGCAGCTCCGGGACAGACATAGGGCCCCAGCATTTT. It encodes CASSSGTDIGPQHF.

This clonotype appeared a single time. The CDR3 reads CSARVAGIYNEQFF. As DNA, the CDR3 is TGCAGTGCTAGAGTAGCGGGAATATACAATGAGCAGTTCTTC. The V and J genes are TRBV20-1 and TRBJ2-1; TRBD2 aligns across 8 bases. The trim removed 1 base at V and 4 bases at J, leaving 3 bases unmatched. Germline CDR1 and CDR2: DFQATT and SNEGSKA (reference sequence). The CDR3 runs to 14 residues.

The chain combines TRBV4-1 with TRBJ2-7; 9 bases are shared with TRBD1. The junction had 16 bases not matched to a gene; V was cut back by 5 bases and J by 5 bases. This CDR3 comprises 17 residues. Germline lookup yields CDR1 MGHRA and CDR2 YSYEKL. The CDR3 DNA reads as TGCGCCAGCAGCAAAAGGGCGGTCCTGGACAGGGGAAACGAGCAGTACTTC. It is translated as CASSKRAVLDRGNEQYF.

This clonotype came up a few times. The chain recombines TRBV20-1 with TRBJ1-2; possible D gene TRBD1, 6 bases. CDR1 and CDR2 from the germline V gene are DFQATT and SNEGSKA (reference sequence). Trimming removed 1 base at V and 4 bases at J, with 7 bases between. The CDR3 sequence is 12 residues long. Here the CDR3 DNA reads TGCAGTGCTAGAGGACAGGCCTATGGCTACACCTTC. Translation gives CSARGQAYGYTF.

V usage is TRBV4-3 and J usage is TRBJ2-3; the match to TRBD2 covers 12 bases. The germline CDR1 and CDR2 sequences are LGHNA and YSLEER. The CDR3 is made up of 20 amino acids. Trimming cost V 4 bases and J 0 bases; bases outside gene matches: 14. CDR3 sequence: CASSLDGASGGAESTDTQYF. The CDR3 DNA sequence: TGCGCCAGCAGCCTTGATGGGGCTAGCGGGGGGGCCGAGAGCACAGATACGCAGTATTTT.

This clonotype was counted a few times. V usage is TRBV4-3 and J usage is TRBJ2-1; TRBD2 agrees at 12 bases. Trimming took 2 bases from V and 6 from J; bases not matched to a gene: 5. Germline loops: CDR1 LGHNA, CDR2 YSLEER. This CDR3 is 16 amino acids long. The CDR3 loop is CASSQLAGGSLNEQFF. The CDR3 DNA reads TGCGCCAGCAGCCAACTAGCGGGGGGGAGCCTCAATGAGCAGTTCTTC.

The CDR3 sequence is CSANRQASEQYF. The CDR3, as DNA: TGCAGTGCTAATCGACAGGCCTCCGAGCAGTACTTC. The chain uses TRBV20-1 and TRBJ2-4; TRBD1 might be the D (6 bases). The assigned J gene may be wrong: the sequence end matches TRBJ2-7 better. CDR1 is DFQATT, CDR2 SNEGSKA, per germline (reference sequence). This CDR3 spans 12 amino acids.

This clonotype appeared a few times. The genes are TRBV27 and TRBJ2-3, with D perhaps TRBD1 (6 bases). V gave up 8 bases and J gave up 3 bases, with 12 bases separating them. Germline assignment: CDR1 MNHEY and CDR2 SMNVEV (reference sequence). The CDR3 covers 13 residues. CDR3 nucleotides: TGTGCCAGCGGAGGCAGGGGAACAGATACGCAGTATTTT. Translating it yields CASGGRGTDTQYF.

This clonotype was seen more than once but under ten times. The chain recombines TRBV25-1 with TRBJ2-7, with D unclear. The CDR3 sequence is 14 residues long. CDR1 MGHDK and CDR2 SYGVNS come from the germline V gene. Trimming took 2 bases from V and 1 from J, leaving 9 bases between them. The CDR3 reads CASSEPSRSYEQYF. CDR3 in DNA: TGTGCCAGCAGTGAACCGTCCCGTTCCTACGAGCAGTACTTC.

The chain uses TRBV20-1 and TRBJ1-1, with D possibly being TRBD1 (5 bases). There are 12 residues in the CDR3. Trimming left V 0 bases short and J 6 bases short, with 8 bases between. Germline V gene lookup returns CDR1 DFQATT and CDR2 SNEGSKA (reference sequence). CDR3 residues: CSARDSGPEAFF. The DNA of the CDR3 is TGCAGTGCTAGAGATTCGGGGCCTGAAGCTTTCTTT.

Here the CDR3 reads CASSPGSMNTEAFF. CDR3 in DNA: TGTGCCAGCTCACCAGGCAGCATGAACACTGAAGCTTTCTTT. J is TRBJ1-1 and V is TRBV18; no clear D. CDR1 is KGHSH and CDR2 is LQKENI in the germline V gene. V was pared by 2 bases and J by 0 bases, with 7 bases between. The CDR3 runs 14 residues.

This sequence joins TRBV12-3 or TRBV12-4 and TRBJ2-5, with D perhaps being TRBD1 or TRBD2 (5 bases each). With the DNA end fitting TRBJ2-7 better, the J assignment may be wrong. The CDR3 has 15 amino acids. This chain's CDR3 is CASGAIGGSGYEQYF. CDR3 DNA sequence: TGTGCCAGCGGGGCGATTGGGGGTTCTGGATACGAGCAGTACTTC.

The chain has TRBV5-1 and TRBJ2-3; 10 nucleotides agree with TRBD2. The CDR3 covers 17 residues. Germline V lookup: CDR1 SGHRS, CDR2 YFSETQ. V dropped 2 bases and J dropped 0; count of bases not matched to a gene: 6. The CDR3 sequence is CASSLRTSGSSTDTQYF. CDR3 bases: TGCGCCAGCAGCTTACGGACTAGCGGCTCTAGCACAGATACGCAGTATTTT.

The CDR3 sequence is CASSLFQDSQETQYF. In nucleotides, the CDR3 is TGTGCCAGCAGCTTATTCCAGGACAGCCAAGAGACCCAGTACTTC. The rearrangement links TRBV7-9 to TRBJ2-5; maybe TRBD1 (6 bases). The germline gives CDR1 SEHNR, CDR2 FQNEAQ (reference sequence). The CDR3 runs 15 residues. V shed 2 bases and J shed 1 base, with 11 bases lying between them. The full variable domain, its missing parts supplied by reference TRBV7-9 and TRBJ2-5, is DTGVSQNPRHKITKRGQNVTFRCDPISEHNRLYWYRQTLGQGPEFLTYFQNEAQLEKSRLLSDRFSAERPKGSFSTLEIQRTEQGDSAMYLCASSLFQDSQETQYFGPGTRLLVL.

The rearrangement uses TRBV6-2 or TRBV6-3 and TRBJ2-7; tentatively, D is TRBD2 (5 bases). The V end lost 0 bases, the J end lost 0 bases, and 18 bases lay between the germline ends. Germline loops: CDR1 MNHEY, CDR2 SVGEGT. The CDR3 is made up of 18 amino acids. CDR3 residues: CASSYSLATDSYSYEQYF. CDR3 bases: TGTGCCAGCAGTTACTCCCTTGCCACGGACTCTTACTCCTACGAGCAGTACTTC.